These T cell receptor beta chains were read from a single sample in a study of blood T cell repertoires in COVID-19. Generated by immunoSEQ multiplex PCR, the TCRdb table keeps only in-frame clones and is missing some. The table includes 240,000 or so clones, roughly nine tenths detected once. Material for sequencing was peripheral blood. These TCRs come from a man aged 55 to 70 with acute or convalescent COVID-19. Both conserved end residues are part of each CDR3. A D gene is named only where the DNA matches it firmly. Expanded clones get a size class; other rows say once, few or many, or leave the size out.

j_call | d_call | v_call | clone_size | cdr3_aa | cdr3_nt
TRBJ1-4 | - | TRBV5-6 | - | CASNSGGPNEKLFF | TGTGCCAGCAACAGCGGGGGGCCGAATGAAAAACTGTTTTTT
TRBJ2-2 | TRBD1 | TRBV9 | - | CASSSSPRQGVGELFF | TGTGCCAGCAGCTCTAGTCCCAGACAGGGCGTCGGGGAGCTGTTTTTT
TRBJ1-5 | - | TRBV12-3/TRBV12-4 | once | CASSFLEYQPQHF | TGTGCCAGCAGTTTTTTGGAGTACCAGCCCCAGCATTTT
TRBJ2-3 | - | TRBV5-4 | - | CASSSGYSTTDTQYF | TGTGCCAGCAGTTCCGGGTATTCCACCACAGATACGCAGTATTTT
TRBJ2-3 | - | TRBV6-5 | - | CAGARHPTDTQYF | TGTGCCGGGGCCAGGCACCCCACAGATACGCAGTATTTT
TRBJ2-5 | TRBD2 | TRBV5-6 | - | CASSLTAGEGEETQYF | TGTGCCAGCAGCTTGACAGCGGGAGAGGGCGAAGAGACCCAGTACTTC
TRBJ1-2 | TRBD1 | TRBV9 | - | CASSPRAGTGKNGYTF | TGTGCCAGCAGCCCTAGGGCGGGGACAGGGAAGAATGGCTACACCTTC
TRBJ2-5 | TRBD2 | TRBV7-6 | - | CASSSSYDSGRRETQYF | TGTGCCAGCAGCTCCTCTTATGATAGCGGGAGGAGAGAGACCCAGTACTTC
TRBJ1-2 | - | TRBV6-6 | once | CASSYVTADYGYTF | TGTGCCAGCTCTTACGTAACAGCGGACTATGGCTACACCTTC
TRBJ1-4 | - | TRBV6-2/TRBV6-3 | - | CASSLLGQLTATNEKLFF | TGTGCCAGCAGCCTCCTTGGACAGTTGACGGCTACTAATGAAAAACTGTTTTTT
TRBJ1-4 | - | TRBV15 | - | CATSRVVLGSATNEKLFF | TGTGCCACCAGCAGAGTTGTCCTGGGCAGTGCAACTAATGAAAAACTGTTTTTT
TRBJ2-2 | TRBD2 | TRBV6-2/TRBV6-3 | - | CASSSPTWDYTNTGELFF | TGTGCCAGCAGTTCCCCGACCTGGGACTACACGAACACCGGGGAGCTGTTTTTT
TRBJ2-3 | - | TRBV19 | - | CASTPQFAERGATDTQYF | TGTGCCAGTACCCCGCAGTTCGCAGAACGTGGGGCCACAGATACGCAGTATTTT
TRBJ1-5 | - | TRBV6-2/TRBV6-3 | - | CASSYVSQSNQPQHF | TGTGCCAGCAGTTACGTCAGTCAGAGCAATCAGCCCCAGCATTTT
TRBJ2-3 | TRBD2 | TRBV9 | - | CASGEGEGPRYTQYF | TGTGCCAGCGGAGAAGGGGAGGGCCCCAGATATACGCAGTATTTT
TRBJ1-3 | - | TRBV28 | - | CASARIGNTIYF | TGTGCCAGCGCCAGGATCGGAAACACCATATATTTT
TRBJ1-4 | TRBD1 | TRBV7-2 | once | CASSLGKGTVNEKLFF | TGTGCCAGCAGCTTAGGGAAGGGGACAGTTAATGAAAAACTGTTTTTT
TRBJ2-1 | - | TRBV7-2 | - | CASSPRWESYNEQFF | TGTGCCAGCAGCCCCCGCTGGGAGTCCTACAATGAGCAGTTCTTC
TRBJ2-1 | TRBD2 | TRBV18 | - | CASSATSGSYNEQFF | TGTGCCAGCTCAGCGACTAGCGGTTCCTACAATGAGCAGTTCTTC
TRBJ1-5 | TRBD1 | TRBV10-3 | - | CAISESRAGDRSNQPQHF | TGTGCCATCAGTGAGAGTAGGGCGGGGGACAGGAGCAATCAGCCCCAGCATTTT
TRBJ1-1 | - | TRBV30 | - | CAWSVKGDTEAFF | TGTGCCTGGAGTGTTAAAGGGGACACTGAAGCTTTCTTT
TRBJ2-2 | TRBD2 | TRBV5-1 | - | CASSLTSGRAGELFF | TGCGCCAGCAGCTTGACTAGCGGGAGGGCCGGGGAGCTGTTTTTT
TRBJ1-1 | - | TRBV28 | - | CASSLFQNRAEAFF | TGTGCCAGCAGTTTATTCCAAAACAGGGCTGAAGCTTTCTTT
TRBJ2-5 | TRBD1 | TRBV5-8 | - | CASSYSGTGGQETQYF | TGTGCCAGCAGCTACTCAGGGACAGGGGGACAAGAGACCCAGTACTTC
TRBJ1-2 | - | TRBV21-1 | once | CASSSGQGGSGYTF | TGTGCCAGCAGCAGCGGACAGGGAGGGAGCGGCTACACCTTC
TRBJ1-1 | - | TRBV19 | - | CASSTPGGATEAFF | TGTGCCAGTAGTACCCCCGGGGGGGCCACTGAAGCTTTCTTT
TRBJ2-4 | TRBD2 | TRBV20-1 | - | CSASLDLAGRAKNIQYF | TGCAGTGCTAGTCTGGACCTAGCGGGGAGAGCCAAAAACATTCAGTACTTC
TRBJ1-3 | - | TRBV28 | once | CASSLYSRTTWGRRNTIYF | TGTGCCAGCAGTTTATATTCCAGGACAACATGGGGCAGAAGAAACACCATATATTTT
TRBJ2-5 | TRBD2 | TRBV7-9 | - | CASTSGGVETQYF | TGTGCCAGCACCTCGGGGGGGGTTGAGACCCAGTACTTC
TRBJ2-1 | TRBD2 | TRBV11-3 | - | CASSSLAGEGNEQFF | TGTGCCAGCAGCTCCCTAGCGGGAGAAGGAAATGAGCAGTTCTTC
TRBJ1-6 | TRBD1 | TRBV19 | - | CASSPPGGQGNNSPLHF | TGTGCCAGTAGTCCCCCCGGGGGACAGGGTAATAATTCACCCCTCCACTTT
TRBJ2-7 | TRBD1 | TRBV7-6 | - | CASSTRGPGQGPYEQYF | TGTGCCAGCAGCACCAGAGGGCCGGGACAGGGACCCTACGAGCAGTACTTC
TRBJ2-3 | TRBD1 | TRBV29-1 | - | CSSTPGTGLGDTQYF | TGCAGCTCGACCCCTGGGACAGGGCTTGGAGATACGCAGTATTTT
TRBJ2-2 | - | TRBV7-2 | - | CASSLTDGTGELFF | TGTGCCAGCAGCTTGACAGATGGCACCGGGGAGCTGTTTTTT
TRBJ2-1 | TRBD1 | TRBV27 | few | CASTSRGQGAAHEQFF | TGTGCCAGCACCTCTAGGGGACAGGGGGCTGCCCATGAGCAGTTCTTC
TRBJ1-2 | TRBD1 | TRBV5-8 | - | CASSTQYTGEEGYTF | TGTGCCAGCAGCACCCAATACACAGGGGAAGAAGGCTACACCTTC
TRBJ1-5 | - | TRBV30 | - | CAWSPLRGINQPQHF | TGTGCCTGGAGTCCCCTCCGGGGAATCAATCAGCCCCAGCATTTT
TRBJ1-6 | - | TRBV7-2 | - | CASSLTRGVSPLHF | TGTGCCAGCAGCTTGACCAGGGGAGTTTCACCCCTCCACTTT
TRBJ2-1 | - | TRBV30 | - | CAWSVRYNEQFF | TGTGCCTGGAGTGTCCGGTACAATGAGCAGTTCTTC
TRBJ2-1 | - | TRBV10-3 | - | CASREQAQGSNEQFF | TGTGCCTCCCGAGAACAGGCGCAGGGCTCCAATGAGCAGTTCTTC
TRBJ1-2 | - | TRBV19 | - | CASSTLTYGYTF | TGTGCCAGTAGTACCCTGACTTATGGCTACACCTTC
TRBJ1-5 | TRBD1 | TRBV6-4 | - | CASSDRQGVGNQPQHF | TGTGCCAGCAGTGACAGGCAGGGGGTTGGCAATCAGCCCCAGCATTTT
TRBJ1-2 | - | TRBV5-6 | - | CASSLRPGPRTIRF | TGTGCCAGCAGCTTACGCCCGGGACCGAGGACTATCCGCTTC
TRBJ2-1 | TRBD2 | TRBV5-1 | - | CASSPGTSGYPSYNEQFF | TGCGCCAGCAGCCCTGGGACTAGCGGATACCCCTCCTACAATGAGCAGTTCTTC
TRBJ2-1 | - | TRBV3-1/TRBV3-2 | - | CASSQDHRDEQFF | TGTGCCAGCAGCCAAGACCACCGCGATGAGCAGTTCTTC
TRBJ2-3 | - | TRBV2 | - | CATPWRIGTDTQYF | TGTGCCACCCCGTGGCGGATCGGCACAGATACGCAGTATTTT
TRBJ1-2 | - | TRBV9 | - | CASSVGGVAGEGFTF | TGTGCCAGCAGCGTAGGCGGGGTTGCGGGCGAGGGTTTCACCTTC